Listed below are T cell receptor beta chains from one sample, sequenced in a study of blood T cell repertoires in COVID-19. Generated by immunoSEQ multiplex PCR, the TCRdb table keeps only in-frame clones and is missing some. The sample includes some 11,000 clones, around 78% of them seen just once. Input material: peripheral blood. These receptors all come from a human donor in a cohort sampled during active COVID-19. The CDR3 runs from the conserved cysteine through the conserved F or W. Each record gives: V gene, J gene, D gene, clone size, CDR3 DNA, CDR3 protein. The D gene is left open where the match is weak. Clone size is stated in some rows and not others, as once, few, many or a class when expanded.

V: TRBV27; J: TRBJ2-5; D: TRBD1; size: -; DNA: TGTGCCAGCGGAGGGCTCAGGGGGCGGATAGAGACCCAGTACTTC; CDR3: CASGGLRGRIETQYF
V: TRBV5-1; J: TRBJ1-4; D: TRBD1; size: few; DNA: TGCGCCAGCAGCGGGGACAGCCTGGGTGAAAAACTGTTTTTT; CDR3: CASSGDSLGEKLFF
V: TRBV18; J: TRBJ1-3; D: TRBD1; size: -; DNA: TGTGCCAGCTCACTTGGACAGGGTTCTCTCGGAAACACCATATATTTT; CDR3: CASSLGQGSLGNTIYF
V: TRBV20-1; J: TRBJ2-7; D: -; size: -; DNA: TGCAGTGCTAGAGATAGACTAGAGCAGTACTTC; CDR3: CSARDRLEQYF
V: TRBV28; J: TRBJ1-1; D: -; size: -; DNA: TGTGCCAGCAGTTTTATCAGCAGACTTAACACTGAAGCTTTCTTT; CDR3: CASSFISRLNTEAFF
V: TRBV2; J: TRBJ2-2; D: -; size: -; DNA: TGTGCCAGCAGTGCTCTAAGCGGAGCCAACACCGGGGAGCTGTTTTTT; CDR3: CASSALSGANTGELFF
V: TRBV19; J: TRBJ1-5; D: TRBD1; size: -; DNA: TGTGCCAGTAAAGGGGACAGGGGAGGTCAGCCCCAGCATTTT; CDR3: CASKGDRGGQPQHF
V: TRBV18; J: TRBJ2-1; D: TRBD2; size: -; DNA: TGTGCCAGCTCAGAAGCGGGAGGTGCCTACAATGAGCAGTTCTTC; CDR3: CASSEAGGAYNEQFF
V: TRBV7-3; J: TRBJ2-1; D: TRBD2; size: -; DNA: TGTGCCAGCAGCTTATCCCCTAGCGGGAGGACTGAGCAGTTCTTC; CDR3: CASSLSPSGRTEQFF
V: TRBV5-1; J: TRBJ2-4; D: -; size: -; DNA: TGCGCCAGCAGCTTGGCCCTCTTCAAAAACATTCAGTACTTC; CDR3: CASSLALFKNIQYF
V: TRBV27; J: TRBJ2-2; D: TRBD1; size: few; DNA: TGTGCCAGCAGTTGGACAGGGAACACCGGGGAGCTGTTTTTT; CDR3: CASSWTGNTGELFF
V: TRBV10-1; J: TRBJ2-7; D: TRBD1; size: -; DNA: TGCGCCAGCAGTGGATCAAAAAAGCCGGGACAGGGTTACGAGCAGTACTTC; CDR3: CASSGSKKPGQGYEQYF
V: TRBV7-9; J: TRBJ1-3; D: -; size: -; DNA: TGTGCCAGCAGCTCGCCTCCGGGCTCTGGAAACACCATATATTTT; CDR3: CASSSPPGSGNTIYF
V: TRBV30; J: TRBJ1-5; D: -; size: -; DNA: TGTGCCTGGGATCAGGGATTTCTTGAAAATCAGCCCCAGCATTTT; CDR3: CAWDQGFLENQPQHF
V: TRBV27; J: TRBJ2-3; D: -; size: -; DNA: TGTGCCAGCAGTCGTCAGGGGGGAGGCACAGATACGCAGTATTTT; CDR3: CASSRQGGGTDTQYF
V: TRBV9; J: TRBJ2-3; D: -; size: -; DNA: TGTGCCAGCAGCGTAGATGGGAGGAGCACAGATACGCAGTATTTT; CDR3: CASSVDGRSTDTQYF
V: TRBV5-6; J: TRBJ1-2; D: TRBD1; size: -; DNA: TGTGCCAGCAGCTTGACAGGGGAACGGGGCTACACCTTC; CDR3: CASSLTGERGYTF
V: TRBV29-1; J: TRBJ1-4; D: -; size: -; DNA: TGCAGCGTTGTGTCCCGTAGAGATGAAAAACTGTTTTTT; CDR3: CSVVSRRDEKLFF
V: TRBV7-6; J: TRBJ2-2; D: -; size: -; DNA: TGTGCCAGCAGTCTGCCCCTCCTAGGGGTGGACACCGGGGAGCTGTTTTTT; CDR3: CASSLPLLGVDTGELFF
V: TRBV6-5; J: TRBJ2-7; D: -; size: -; DNA: TGTGCCAGCCGACGATTAGAGGGAACCTACGAGCAGTACTTC; CDR3: CASRRLEGTYEQYF
V: TRBV7-8; J: TRBJ2-7; D: TRBD1; size: -; DNA: TGTGCCAGCAGCTCCTTTGCGACAGGGGGCAATCTGCAGTACTTC; CDR3: CASSSFATGGNLQYF
V: TRBV6-5; J: TRBJ2-7; D: -; size: -; DNA: TGTGCCAGCGTGACAGCTGTCCCCCCCGAGCAGTACTTC; CDR3: CASVTAVPPEQYF
V: TRBV30; J: TRBJ2-1; D: TRBD2; size: -; DNA: TGTGCCTGGAGTCTACTAGCGGGAGGGCCCGGGGATGAGCAGTTCTTC; CDR3: CAWSLLAGGPGDEQFF
V: TRBV10-2; J: TRBJ2-1; D: TRBD2; size: few; DNA: TGCGCCAGCAGTCCTGCGGGAGGGCCTGGGGAGCAGTTCTTC; CDR3: CASSPAGGPGEQFF
V: TRBV21-1; J: TRBJ1-6; D: -; size: -; DNA: TGTGCCAGCAGCAAAGCGCTGGGGACAGAAGATTCACCCCTCCACTTT; CDR3: CASSKALGTEDSPLHF
V: TRBV20-1; J: TRBJ2-3; D: -; size: -; DNA: TGCAGTGCTAGTTGGGCTAGCGGCACAGATACGCAGTATTTT; CDR3: CSASWASGTDTQYF
V: TRBV7-3; J: TRBJ2-1; D: -; size: -; DNA: TGTGCCAGCAGCTCAAGGGGGAGCAATGAGCAGTTCTTC; CDR3: CASSSRGSNEQFF
V: TRBV12-5; J: TRBJ2-5; D: -; size: -; DNA: TGTGCTAGTGGTTTGGAACCGACAGCGACGGAGACCCAGTACTTC; CDR3: CASGLEPTATETQYF
V: TRBV7-2; J: TRBJ1-4; D: -; size: -; DNA: TGTGCCAGCAGCTTCAGGGTCCACAGTGAAAAACTGTTTTTT; CDR3: CASSFRVHSEKLFF
V: TRBV7-3; J: TRBJ2-2; D: -; size: -; DNA: TGTGCCAGCAGCTTAAGGCCCTTAACCGGGGAGCTGTTTTTT; CDR3: CASSLRPLTGELFF
V: TRBV18; J: TRBJ1-1; D: -; size: -; DNA: TGTGCCAGCTCACTCTCAGGTGCCCCTGAAGCTTTCTTT; CDR3: CASSLSGAPEAFF
V: TRBV14; J: TRBJ2-3; D: -; size: -; DNA: TGTGCCAGCAGCCTCGCAGATACGCAGTATTTT; CDR3: CASSLADTQYF
V: TRBV10-2; J: TRBJ2-1; D: TRBD2; size: -; DNA: TGCGCCAGCAGTGAGACCAGGACTAGCTTCTACAATGAGCAGTTCTTC; CDR3: CASSETRTSFYNEQFF
V: TRBV29-1; J: TRBJ2-3; D: -; size: -; DNA: TGCAGCGTTGACTTCCGGCAGGGGCTTGGAGATACGCAGTATTTT; CDR3: CSVDFRQGLGDTQYF
V: TRBV18; J: TRBJ2-1; D: TRBD2; size: -; DNA: TGTGCCAGCTCACAGGGACTAGCGGGCGGTTTCTACAATGAGCAGTTCTTC; CDR3: CASSQGLAGGFYNEQFF
V: TRBV9; J: TRBJ2-1; D: TRBD2; size: -; DNA: TGTGCCAGCAGCGACGGACTAGCGGGACCTTCGCAGTTCTTC; CDR3: CASSDGLAGPSQFF
V: TRBV5-1; J: TRBJ1-6; D: TRBD1; size: -; DNA: TGCGCCAGCAGGGGACAGGAGAATTCACCCCTCCACTTT; CDR3: CASRGQENSPLHF
V: TRBV5-4; J: TRBJ1-2; D: -; size: -; DNA: TGTGCCAGCACCCTGGGGGGGTCTGGCTATGGCTACACCTTC; CDR3: CASTLGGSGYGYTF
V: TRBV2; J: TRBJ2-7; D: TRBD1; size: -; DNA: TGTGCCAGCAAAATCGACAGGGCTCGTACCTACGAGCAGTACTTC; CDR3: CASKIDRARTYEQYF
V: TRBV5-1; J: TRBJ2-5; D: TRBD2; size: -; DNA: TGCGCCAGCAGCGTTCTAGCGGGAGGCTCGGAGACCCAGTACTTC; CDR3: CASSVLAGGSETQYF
V: TRBV29-1; J: TRBJ2-7; D: -; size: -; DNA: TGCAGCGTTGCTGGCGCAAGGAGCTCCTACGAGCAGTACTTC; CDR3: CSVAGARSSYEQYF
V: TRBV28; J: TRBJ1-5; D: TRBD1; size: -; DNA: TGTGCCAGCAGTGTATCGTGGGCCAGGGGGGCTGGACAGCCCCAGCATTTT; CDR3: CASSVSWARGAGQPQHF
V: TRBV9; J: TRBJ1-1; D: -; size: -; DNA: TGTGCCAGCAGCGTAGGGGCAATATCAAACACTGAAGCTTTCTTT; CDR3: CASSVGAISNTEAFF
V: TRBV21-1; J: TRBJ1-5; D: -; size: few; DNA: TGTGCCAGCAGCAAAGAGTGCGCAGGGAACCAGCCCCAGCATTTT; CDR3: CASSKECAGNQPQHF
V: TRBV5-5; J: TRBJ2-4; D: TRBD2; size: -; DNA: TGTGCCAGCAGCTACGGACTAGCATGGGGAAACATTCAGTACTTC; CDR3: CASSYGLAWGNIQYF
V: TRBV28; J: TRBJ2-2; D: -; size: -; DNA: TGTGCCAGCAGTTTCCGTAGCGGAACGAACACCGGGGAGCTGTTTTTT; CDR3: CASSFRSGTNTGELFF
V: TRBV28; J: TRBJ2-7; D: TRBD2; size: -; DNA: TGTGCCAGCAGTTCCGAAATACTAGCGGGAGTTCCCTACGAGCAGTACTTC; CDR3: CASSSEILAGVPYEQYF
V: TRBV5-1; J: TRBJ2-7; D: TRBD1; size: -; DNA: TGCGCCAGCAGCTGGGACAGGGCTCACGAGCAGTACTTC; CDR3: CASSWDRAHEQYF
V: TRBV6-1; J: TRBJ2-4; D: -; size: -; DNA: TGTGCCAGCAGTGAGAGGGGGTATAGAAACATTCAGTACTTC; CDR3: CASSERGYRNIQYF
V: TRBV7-9; J: TRBJ2-5; D: TRBD2; size: -; DNA: TGTGCCAGCAGCTTAGCGACTAGCGGTAAAGAGACCCAGTACTTC; CDR3: CASSLATSGKETQYF
V: TRBV19; J: TRBJ2-1; D: -; size: few; DNA: TGTGCCAGTAAAACCTCTGGGCCCGGAATATACAATGAGCAGTTCTTC; CDR3: CASKTSGPGIYNEQFF
V: TRBV2; J: TRBJ2-3; D: -; size: -; DNA: TGTGCCAGCAGTCCCCTAGGCCGGGACTGGCGGGGATACACAGATACGCAGTATTTT; CDR3: CASSPLGRDWRGYTDTQYF
V: TRBV19; J: TRBJ1-5; D: TRBD1; size: -; DNA: TGTGCCAGTAGTATAGTCAGGGGGAATCAGCCCCAGCATTTT; CDR3: CASSIVRGNQPQHF
V: TRBV13; J: TRBJ2-2; D: -; size: few; DNA: TGTGCCAGCAGCTCCACCGACCTAGCGCCCAACACCGGGGAGCTGTTTTTT; CDR3: CASSSTDLAPNTGELFF
V: TRBV19; J: TRBJ1-2; D: TRBD1; size: -; DNA: TGTGCCAGTAGGCCGGACAGGGGCTTATATGGCTACACCTTC; CDR3: CASRPDRGLYGYTF